This T cell receptor beta chain derives from a study of healthy donors' naive CD4 and CD8 T cells (dated by TCRdb to about 2015). Background on the whole study: Donors were chosen to span three age groups (20-25, 40-50 and 60-70 years, six or seven each), with mean age about 45 and half female. For TCR alpha, a new primer set covering all functional IMGT alpha gene variants was designed, and the rest of the protocol matched the beta-chain workflow. To check how TCR variation relates to lineage commitment, the researchers sequenced rearranged TCR alpha and beta chains taken from naive CD4+ and CD8+ T cells. The peripheral blood mononuclear cells came from some 17 individuals who were healthy and unrelated. Donors were HLA-typed by sequencing at HLA-A, -B, -C, -DRB1, -DQB1 and -DPB1 using the SBTexcellerator protocol, an ABI3130xl analyzer and SBTengine software. Study-level results and caveats: In both chains, CD4+ lineage was associated with a positively charged CDR3, and CD8+ lineage was associated with a negatively charged CDR3. Because alpha and beta chains were sequenced in bulk and could not be paired, the effects of the two chains in combination were not assessed. Taken together, V genes, J genes and CDR3 charge appeared to account for 10% to 15% of the variance in CD4/CD8 propensity, mostly acting in an additive way. Naive CD4+ and CD8+ cells reportedly showed biased usage of most V and J gene segments, and this bias was consistent across donors and independent of HLA genotype. Possible repertoire bias arising from homeostatic proliferation of naive T cells was not directly addressed.

The sequencing machine was a 454 GS FLX Titanium. A previously published linear amplification protocol was used to build TCR libraries from approximately 480 ng of total RNA. The sequencing itself ran on the Roche/454 Genome Sequencer using Titanium chemistry. The study's processing was this. From about five of the healthy donors, a total of under 90,000 rearranged TCR alpha transcripts were sequenced. Duplicate transcripts were removed, and each unique TCR clonotype was defined by its CDR3 junction following IMGT nomenclature. Logistic regression in R 2.13.0 modeled CD4 versus CD8 status as a function of V and J genes, with adjustment for donor effects and Bonferroni correction for multiple testing. Clones were called with MiXCR by TCRdb after fastp trimmed the public reads at Q25, and only in-frame beta chains were retained. Rows with one shared CDR3 protein collapse into an entry with the most common genes and DNA. The V and J calls and clone size come from TCRdb's table, not from the authors' own analysis. The sample has approximately 180,000 distinct CDR3 sequences on record, around 70% of them singletons. The ten top clones hold roughly 2.4% of the sample.

Concerning this clonotype itself: This receptor's antigen is unknown. Base-call qualities are not available, and no considerably larger clone is one nucleotide away.

Here V drops 1 base and J drops 5 bases, and the junction holds 4 bases not matched to any gene. The cysteine opens and the phenylalanine closes a CDR3 of 13 amino acids. The sequence is cut down to CDR3 DNA, 39 bases in frame from base 1. Looking up the germline V gene yields CDR1 SQVTM and CDR2 ANQGSEA. Cells with a CD4+CD8-CD45RO-CD45RA+ profile were isolated by FACS and defined as naive CD4+ T cells, and those with a CD8+CD4-CD45RA+CD27bright profile were defined as naive CD8+ T cells. Sorting used antibodies against CD4 (RPA-T4), CD8 (SK1), CD27 (O323), CD45RA (HI100) and CD45RO (UCHL1). The sequence links TRBV29-1 to TRBJ2-5, with 7 bases in between that match TRBD1. The sequenced sample was naive CD4+ and CD8+ T cells sorted from blood, pooled from several donors. The sample's cell subset or site label, decoded: FACS-sorted naive CD4+ (CD45RO-CD45RA+) and naive CD8+ (CD45RA+CD27bright) T cells. The receptor's source is a pool of human donors in good health; the sample pools cells from several healthy donors. The CDR3 region has the sequence CSVEAGGRETQYF. The bases are TGCAGCGTTGAAGCAGGGGGAAGGGAGACCCAGTACTTC. Extended through the reference TRBV29-1 and TRBJ2-5 proteins, this CDR3 yields the full variable domain: SAVISQKPSRDICQRGTSLTIQCQVDSQVTMMFWYRQQPGQSLTLIATANQGSEATYESGFVIDKFPISRPNLTFSTLTVSNMSPEDSSIYLCSVEAGGRETQYFGPGTRLLVL.